This T cell receptor (beta chain) was captured by sequencing in a study of T cells after yellow fever vaccination. Deletions cut 4 bases from V and 3 bases from J, with 4 bases between. The CDR3 runs to 13 residues. Germline values: CDR1 SGHTA, CDR2 FQGNSA. The TCR cDNA carried a universal primer site and UMIs from 5'RACE template switching. TCRdb re-derived calls from the 5' RACE reads in MiXCR, one entry per CDR3 protein. The table includes a few hundred thousand distinct CDR3 sequences, approximately 16% detected once. As to this clonotype: Its cognate antigen is unknown.

General study points: Abundant clonotypes from the bulk population could get into FACS-sorted repertoires as contaminants. Most clones from primary vaccination were detected again post-booster (roughly 96% CD4, roughly 85% CD8). A weaker secondary response peaked on day 5, the primary on day 15.

The V gene is TRBV7-2, the J gene TRBJ1-6; no reliable D call. The receptor comes from a man between 18 and 35 years old who received the YFV17D yellow fever vaccine. The sequencing used PBMCs, collected 4 to 5 days after the first yellow fever vaccination. The CDR3 sequence: CASSSVYNSPLHF. The DNA of the CDR3 is TGTGCCAGCAGCTCGGTCTATAATTCACCCCTCCACTTT.